This T cell receptor (beta chain) was found in a study of response to subunit inactivated influenza vaccine. The count of this clonotype is one. Its cognate antigen is unknown. The junction does not match germline at one end; this may be a read error. This CDR3 comprises 16 residues. Germline CDR1 is SGHRS and CDR2 is YFSETQ. TCRdb reanalysed the RT-PCR reads using MiXCR and keeps one entry per CDR3 protein. This sample has under 200,000 distinct CDR3 sequences, with about a tenth found just once. The study's findings and limits: Each seasonal influenza vaccination, the authors suggested, recruits few new T cells.

This sequence was found in a man between 50 and 59 years old who received an inactivated influenza vaccine. The specimen comprised non-naive T cells sorted from PBMCs, sampled roughly 47 days after vaccination. The V call is TRBV5-1, the J call TRBJ2-6; the match to TRBD1 covers 7 bases. CDR3 residues: CPSSETGESGANVLTF. The CDR3 DNA reads TGCCCCAGCAGCGAAACAGGGGAGTCTGGGGCCAACGTCCTGACTTTC. Full variable domain (rest looked up from reference TRBV5-1 and TRBJ2-6): KAGVTQTPRYLIKTRGQQVTLSCSPISGHRSVSWYQQTPGQGLQFLFEYFSETQRNKGNFPGRFSGRQFSNSRSEMNVSTLELGDSALYLCPSSETGESGANVLTFGAGSRLTVL.